The source of this TCR beta chain is a study of regulatory T cells in long-lasting Graves disease. Study-level points and caveats: Reduced TCR diversity was observed in persistent Graves' patients versus newly diagnosed patients.

The sample holds a few counts of this clonotype. Its antigen is not known. Time point given: persistent/refractory GD, antithyroid drugs over 5 years with positive TRAb. RNA isolated from PBMCs was used to make the TCR library. Looked up from germline, CDR1 is DFQATT and CDR2 is SNEGSKA (reference sequence). J lost 4 bases, V lost 0 bases, and 8 bases had no gene match. CDR3 length: 15 amino acids. Construction of TCR beta libraries relied on iRepertoire HTBI primers and on Arm-PCR targeting CDR3 regions. MiXCR, run by TCRdb on the multiplex PCR reads, gives a single entry per CDR3 protein. The table lists roughly 400,000 distinct CDR3 sequences, around 21% of them singletons, with more than 20% in the top ten.

The receptor was derived from a female donor with Graves disease. This sequence joins TRBV20-1 and TRBJ1-2; 7 bases map to TRBD1. Source: peripheral blood mononuclear cells (PBMCs), taken when the disease was refractory, from a patient treated with antithyroid drugs. CDR3 in amino acids: CSAREGPRQGYGYTF. The CDR3 DNA is TGCAGTGCTAGAGAGGGTCCCCGACAGGGCTATGGCTACACCTTC.